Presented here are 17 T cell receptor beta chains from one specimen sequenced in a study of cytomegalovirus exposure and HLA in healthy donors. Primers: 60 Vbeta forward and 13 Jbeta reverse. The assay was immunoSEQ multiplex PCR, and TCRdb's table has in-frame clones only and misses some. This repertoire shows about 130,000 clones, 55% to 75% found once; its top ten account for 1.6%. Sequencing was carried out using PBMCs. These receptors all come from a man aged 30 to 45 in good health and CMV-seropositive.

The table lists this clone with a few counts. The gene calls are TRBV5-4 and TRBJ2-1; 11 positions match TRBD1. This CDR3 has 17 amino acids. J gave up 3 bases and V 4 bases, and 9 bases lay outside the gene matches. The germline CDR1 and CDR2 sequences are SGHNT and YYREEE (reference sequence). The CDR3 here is CASSPTPGTGGYNEQFF. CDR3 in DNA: TGTGCCAGCAGCCCGACCCCCGGGACAGGGGGCTACAATGAGCAGTTCTTC.

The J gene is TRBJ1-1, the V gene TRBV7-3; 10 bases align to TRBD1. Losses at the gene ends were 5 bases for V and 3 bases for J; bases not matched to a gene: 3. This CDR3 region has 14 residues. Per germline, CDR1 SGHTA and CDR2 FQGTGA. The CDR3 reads CASSPTGGDTEAFF. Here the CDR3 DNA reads TGTGCCAGCAGCCCGACAGGGGGCGACACTGAAGCTTTCTTT. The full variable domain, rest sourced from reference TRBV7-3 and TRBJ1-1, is GAGVSQTPSNKVTEKGKYVELRCDPISGHTALYWYRQSLGQGPEFLIYFQGTGAADDSGLPNDRFFAVRPEGSVSTLKIQRTERGDSAVYLCASSPTGGDTEAFFGQGTRLTVV.

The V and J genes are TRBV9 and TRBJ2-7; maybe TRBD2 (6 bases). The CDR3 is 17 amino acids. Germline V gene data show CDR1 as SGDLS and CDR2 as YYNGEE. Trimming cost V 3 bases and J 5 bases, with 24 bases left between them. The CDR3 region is CASSGTHPGPAGHEQYF. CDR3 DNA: TGTGCCAGCAGCGGTACCCACCCGGGACCAGCGGGCCACGAGCAGTACTTC.

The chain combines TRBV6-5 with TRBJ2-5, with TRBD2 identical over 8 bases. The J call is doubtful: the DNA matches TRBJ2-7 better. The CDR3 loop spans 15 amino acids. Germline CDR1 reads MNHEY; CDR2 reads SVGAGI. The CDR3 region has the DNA TGTGCCAGCATGCCTACGGGGGGGAGAAGGTACGAGCAGTACTTC. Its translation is CASMPTGGRRYEQYF.

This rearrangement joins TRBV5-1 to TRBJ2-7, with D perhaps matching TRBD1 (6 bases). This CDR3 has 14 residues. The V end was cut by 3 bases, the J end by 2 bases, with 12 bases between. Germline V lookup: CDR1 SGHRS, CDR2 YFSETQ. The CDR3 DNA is TGCGCCAGCAGCTACCGGGACATCACCTACGAGCAGTACTTC. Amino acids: CASSYRDITYEQYF.

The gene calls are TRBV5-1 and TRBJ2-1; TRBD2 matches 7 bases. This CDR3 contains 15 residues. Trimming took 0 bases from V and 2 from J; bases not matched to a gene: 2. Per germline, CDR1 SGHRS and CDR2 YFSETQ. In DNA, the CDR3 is TGCGCCAGCAGCTTGGTCCGGGAGGCCTACAATGAGCAGTTCTTC. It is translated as CASSLVREAYNEQFF.

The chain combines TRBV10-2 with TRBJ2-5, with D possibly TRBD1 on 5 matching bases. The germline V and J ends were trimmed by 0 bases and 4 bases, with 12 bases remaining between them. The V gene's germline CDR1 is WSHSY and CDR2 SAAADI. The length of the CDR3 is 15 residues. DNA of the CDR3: TGCGCCAGCAGTGAGTCTGGACACGAACTAGAGACCCAGTACTTC. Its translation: CASSESGHELETQYF.

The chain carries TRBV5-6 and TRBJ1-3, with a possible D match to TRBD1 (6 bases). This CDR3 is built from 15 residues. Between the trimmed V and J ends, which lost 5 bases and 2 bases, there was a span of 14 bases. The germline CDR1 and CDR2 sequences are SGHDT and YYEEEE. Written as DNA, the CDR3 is TGTGCCAGCAGGGACGGGACATCTACTGGAAACACCATATATTTT. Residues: CASRDGTSTGNTIYF.

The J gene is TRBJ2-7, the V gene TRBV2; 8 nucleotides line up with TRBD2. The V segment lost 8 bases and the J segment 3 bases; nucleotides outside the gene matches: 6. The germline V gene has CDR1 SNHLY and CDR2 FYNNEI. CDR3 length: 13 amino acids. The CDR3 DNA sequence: TGTGCCAGCCGACTCACTAGCGGCTACGAGCAGTACTTC. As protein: CASRLTSGYEQYF. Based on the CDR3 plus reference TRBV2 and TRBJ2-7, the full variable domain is EPEVTQTPSHQVTQMGQEVILRCVPISNHLYFYWYRQILGQKVEFLVSFYNNEISEKSEIFDDQFSVERPDGSNFTLKIRSTKLEDSAMYFCASRLTSGYEQYFGPGTRLTVT.

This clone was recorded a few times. The CDR3 reads CASSPPTSGRAEQYF. In DNA form, the CDR3 reads TGTGCCAGCTCACCTCCGACTAGCGGGAGGGCAGAGCAGTACTTC. The genes are TRBV18 and TRBJ2-7, with TRBD2 matching 14 bases. Germline V gene lookup returns CDR1 KGHSH and CDR2 LQKENI. The J segment lost 7 bases and the V segment lost 3 bases, leaving 5 bases of the junction unmatched. The CDR3 extends over 15 amino acids.

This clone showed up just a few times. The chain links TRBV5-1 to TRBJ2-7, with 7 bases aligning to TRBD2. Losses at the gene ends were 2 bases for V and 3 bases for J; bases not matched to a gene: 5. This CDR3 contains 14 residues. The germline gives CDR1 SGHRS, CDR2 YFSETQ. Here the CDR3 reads CASSFLSGDYEQYF. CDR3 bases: TGCGCCAGCAGCTTTCTCAGCGGGGACTACGAGCAGTACTTC.

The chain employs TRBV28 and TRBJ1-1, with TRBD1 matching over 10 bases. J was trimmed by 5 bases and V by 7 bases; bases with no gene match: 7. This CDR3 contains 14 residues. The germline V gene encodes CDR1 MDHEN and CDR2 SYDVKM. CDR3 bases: TGTGCCAGCATCCTGACAGGGGGCGATACTGAAGCTTTCTTT. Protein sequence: CASILTGGDTEAFF.

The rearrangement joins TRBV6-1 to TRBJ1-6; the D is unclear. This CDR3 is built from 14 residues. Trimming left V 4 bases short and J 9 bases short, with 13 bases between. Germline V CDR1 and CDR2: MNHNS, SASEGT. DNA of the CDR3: TGTGCCAGCAGTGCCGGACTGGACGGTTCACCCCTCCACTTT. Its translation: CASSAGLDGSPLHF.

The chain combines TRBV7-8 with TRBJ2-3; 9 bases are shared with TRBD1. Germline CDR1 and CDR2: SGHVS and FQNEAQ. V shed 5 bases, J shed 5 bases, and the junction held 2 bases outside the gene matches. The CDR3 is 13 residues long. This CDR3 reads CASSPDRGDTQYF. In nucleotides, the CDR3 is TGTGCCAGCAGCCCGGACAGGGGAGATACGCAGTATTTT.

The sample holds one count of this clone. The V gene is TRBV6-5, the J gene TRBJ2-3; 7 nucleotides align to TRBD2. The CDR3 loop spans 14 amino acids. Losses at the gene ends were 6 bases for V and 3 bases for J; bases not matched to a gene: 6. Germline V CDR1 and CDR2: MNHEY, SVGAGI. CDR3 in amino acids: CASRPLAETDTQYF. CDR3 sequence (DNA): TGTGCCAGCAGGCCTCTAGCGGAGACAGATACGCAGTATTTT.

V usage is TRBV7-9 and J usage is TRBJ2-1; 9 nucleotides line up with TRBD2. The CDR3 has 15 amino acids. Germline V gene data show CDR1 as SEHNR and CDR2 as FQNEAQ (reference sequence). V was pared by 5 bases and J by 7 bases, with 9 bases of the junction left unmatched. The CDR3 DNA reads TGTGCCAGCAGCCCTTGGAGCGGGAGGCTAAATGAGCAGTTCTTC. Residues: CASSPWSGRLNEQFF. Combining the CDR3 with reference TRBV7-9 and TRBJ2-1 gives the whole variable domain DTGVSQNPRHKITKRGQNVTFRCDPISEHNRLYWYRQTLGQGPEFLTYFQNEAQLEKSRLLSDRFSAERPKGSFSTLEIQRTEQGDSAMYLCASSPWSGRLNEQFFGPGTRLTVL.

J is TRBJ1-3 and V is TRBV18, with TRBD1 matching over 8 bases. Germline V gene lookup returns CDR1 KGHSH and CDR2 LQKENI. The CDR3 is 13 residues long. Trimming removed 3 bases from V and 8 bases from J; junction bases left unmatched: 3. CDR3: CASSPDREDTIYF. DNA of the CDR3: TGTGCCAGCTCACCGGACAGGGAAGACACCATATATTTT.